Below are 23 T cell receptor beta chains sequenced from a single sample in a study of T cells in Graves' hyperthyroidism and ophthalmopathy. The source material, RNA transcripts, was used to amplify TCR beta CDR3 regions. The TCR CDR3 first-round RT-PCR relied on the HTBI primer set. TCRdb re-analysed the multiplex PCR reads in MiXCR, keeping a single row per CDR3 protein. The sample gives 550,000 to 650,000 distinct CDR3 sequences, about 15% of which show up once; more than 4.5% is in the top ten. The sequencing input was blood. All receptors derive from a woman between 25 and 40 years old with Graves' hyperthyroidism that later progressed to Graves' ophthalmopathy.

This clonotype has ten or more counts. The chain recombines TRBV12-3 or TRBV12-4 with TRBJ2-7, with 10 nucleotides matching TRBD2. This CDR3 spans 15 amino acids. V gave up 5 bases and J gave up 0 bases; unmatched junction bases: 4. This CDR3 is CASSPGLADSYEQYF. The CDR3 region has the DNA TGTGCCAGCAGTCCCGGACTAGCGGACTCCTACGAGCAGTACTTC.

At least ten counts were recorded for this clonotype. CDR3 bases: TGTGCCAGCAGTGATGGTCCCGGGACAGGGGGCAACCTGATCAATCAGCCCCAGCATTTT. This translates into CASSDGPGTGGNLINQPQHF. V and J are TRBV25-1 and TRBJ1-5, with 12 bases lining up with TRBD1. The CDR3 sequence is 20 residues long. V shed 3 bases, J shed 3 bases, and the junction held 15 bases outside the gene matches. Germline V lookup: CDR1 MGHDK, CDR2 SYGVNS.

Ten or more counts support this clonotype. CDR3 in DNA: TGTGCCAGCTCACCTTCCGTCCTAGCGGGAGGGCCGTCAGAGACCCAGTACTTC. Its translation is CASSPSVLAGGPSETQYF. The J gene is TRBJ2-5, the V gene TRBV27; 12 bases match TRBD2. V shed 8 bases, J shed 4 bases, and the junction held 17 bases outside the gene matches. Germline assignment: CDR1 MNHEY and CDR2 SMNVEV (reference sequence). The CDR3 is 18 residues long.

This clonotype was counted only a few times. The chain is built from TRBV6-1 and TRBJ1-2; the D is unclear. The CDR3 consists of 13 residues. Germline CDR1 MNHNS, CDR2 SASEGT. Trimming took 2 bases from V and 4 from J, leaving 8 bases between them. DNA for the CDR3: TGTGCCAGCAGTGAAACAGACTTCTATGGCTACACCTTC. It is translated as CASSETDFYGYTF.

This clonotype appeared many times. The gene calls are TRBV2 and TRBJ2-7; 10 bases align to TRBD2. Germline CDR1 and CDR2: SNHLY and FYNNEI. The CDR3 extends over 15 amino acids. With 6 bases clipped from V and 2 bases from J, the junction kept 7 bases outside the gene matches. This chain's CDR3 is CASSATSGVTYEQYF. Here the CDR3 DNA reads TGTGCCAGCAGCGCAACTAGCGGGGTCACCTACGAGCAGTACTTC. The full variable domain, with the rest looked up from reference TRBV2 and TRBJ2-7, is EPEVTQTPSHQVTQMGQEVILRCVPISNHLYFYWYRQILGQKVEFLVSFYNNEISEKSEIFDDQFSVERPDGSNFTLKIRSTKLEDSAMYFCASSATSGVTYEQYFGPGTRLTVT.

The chain links TRBV6-1 to TRBJ2-7, with TRBD1 matching 8 bases. Per the germline V gene, CDR1 is MNHNS and CDR2 is SASEGT. There are 13 residues in the CDR3. Trimming took 8 bases from V and 2 from J; bases not matched to a gene: 5. Here the CDR3 reads CASDRDRTYEQYF. The CDR3 region has the DNA TGTGCCAGCGACCGGGACAGGACCTACGAGCAGTACTTC.

The V call is TRBV5-1, the J call TRBJ2-1, with 10 bases fitting TRBD2. This CDR3 is built from 17 residues. J gave up 0 bases and V 0 bases, and 3 bases lay outside the gene matches. Germline CDR1 and CDR2: SGHRS and YFSETQ. The CDR3 loop reads CASSLGTSGVSYNEQFF. CDR3 in DNA: TGCGCCAGCAGCTTGGGGACTAGCGGAGTCTCCTACAATGAGCAGTTCTTC.

The V call is TRBV15, the J call TRBJ2-7, with no clear D. Between the trimmed V and J ends, which lost 5 bases and 6 bases, there was a span of 11 bases. The CDR3 length is 12 residues. Germline V CDR1 and CDR2: LNHNV, YYDKDF (reference sequence). The CDR3 DNA reads as TGTGCCACCAGCGGAATCCCTCGCGAGCAGTACTTC. It specifies CATSGIPREQYF.

This clonotype occurred a few times. V is TRBV11-3 and J is TRBJ2-4; the D is unclear. The CDR3 loop spans 12 amino acids. Germline-derived CDR1 and CDR2 are SGHNT and YENEEA. Trimming removed 1 base at V and 8 bases at J, with 6 bases between. This CDR3 is CASSLGSDIQYF. The CDR3 DNA reads as TGTGCCAGCAGCTTAGGATCGGACATTCAGTACTTC.

This clonotype was picked up many times. The chain employs TRBV12-3 or TRBV12-4 and TRBJ1-2; TRBD1 matches at 7 bases. CDR3 length equals 15 residues. V lost 6 bases, J lost 5 bases, and 12 bases stayed unmatched. The CDR3 DNA sequence: TGTGCCAGCAGGGAAGCCTGGGACAGCCAGTATGGCTACACCTTC. It specifies CASREAWDSQYGYTF.

The chain carries TRBV3-1 and TRBJ2-1; 7 bases are a match to TRBD2. Per germline, CDR1 LGHDT and CDR2 YNNKEL (reference sequence). Trimming at V came to 3 bases and at J to 1 base, leaving 3 bases not matched to a gene. The CDR3 extends over 15 amino acids. The chain's CDR3 is CASSQASGSYNEQFF. The CDR3 nucleotides are TGTGCCAGCAGCCAGGCTAGCGGTTCCTACAATGAGCAGTTCTTC.

At least ten counts were recorded for this clonotype. CDR3 region: CAWRVQGAIGELFF. The CDR3 region has the DNA TGTGCCTGGAGAGTACAGGGGGCAATCGGGGAGCTGTTTTTT. The V call is TRBV30, the J call TRBJ2-2; 9 bases are a match to TRBD1. Germline lookup yields CDR1 GTSNPN and CDR2 SVGIG (reference sequence). This CDR3 has 14 residues. The V gene end was trimmed by 3 bases and the J gene end by 7 bases; junction bases not matched to a gene: 6.

In this sample, this clonotype turned up many times. V and J are TRBV12-3 or TRBV12-4 and TRBJ2-1; 10 positions match TRBD2. CDR3 length: 15 residues. J lost 5 bases, V lost 5 bases, and 6 bases had no gene match. CDR3 sequence: CASSPRTSGDNEQFF. The CDR3 bases are TGTGCCAGCAGTCCCAGGACTAGCGGTGACAATGAGCAGTTCTTC.

There are a few counts of this clonotype. The chain couples TRBV5-1 to TRBJ1-2, with D unclear. CDR1 and CDR2 from the germline V gene are SGHRS and YFSETQ. Trimming removed 5 bases at V and 5 bases at J, with 16 bases between. This CDR3 region has 14 residues. CDR3 protein: CASSYGPLGYGYTF. DNA for the CDR3: TGCGCCAGCAGTTATGGACCTCTGGGGTATGGCTACACCTTC.

The sample holds many counts of this clonotype. The chain employs TRBV24-1 and TRBJ2-3; no clear D. V lost 3 bases, J lost 2 bases, and 8 bases lay in between. CDR3 length: 14 residues. Germline V CDR1 and CDR2: KGHDR, SFDVKD. CDR3 sequence reads: CATSDRAVTDTQYF. The CDR3 DNA reads as TGTGCCACCAGTGATAGGGCAGTCACAGATACGCAGTATTTT.

The chain links TRBV20-1 to TRBJ2-3, with 7 bases lining up with TRBD2. There are 16 residues in the CDR3. V gave up 0 bases and J gave up 2 bases; unmatched junction bases: 8. In germline, CDR1 is DFQATT, CDR2 SNEGSKA (reference sequence). CDR3 protein: CSARDLLAEVTDTQYF. The CDR3 DNA reads as TGCAGTGCTAGAGATCTCCTAGCGGAGGTCACAGATACGCAGTATTTT.

This chain links TRBV10-3 with TRBJ2-2; 9 nucleotides line up with TRBD2. Germline V lookup: CDR1 ENHRY, CDR2 SYGVKD. Trimming at V came to 10 bases and at J to 4 bases, leaving 10 bases not matched to a gene. This CDR3 contains 15 residues. CDR3 in DNA: TGTGCCAGCAGGGAGAGCGGGAGGAGCACCGGGGAGCTGTTTTTT. Its translation: CASRESGRSTGELFF.

This clonotype was counted ten times or more. The germline gene is not matched at one end of the junction; a read error may be the cause. V is TRBV27 and J is TRBJ2-2; D is perhaps TRBD1 (6 bases). This CDR3 comprises 16 residues. Germline V gives CDR1 MNHEY, CDR2 SMNVEV (reference sequence). For the CDR3, the DNA is TGTGCCAGCCGCCCCCCATGGCAGGGGAACGCCGGGGAGCTGTTTTTT. This translates into CASRPPWQGNAGELFF.

The gene calls are TRBV20-1 and TRBJ2-1; 12 positions match TRBD2. CDR3 length equals 16 residues. V shed 1 base and J 8 bases; nucleotides not matched to a gene: 9. The V gene's germline CDR1 is DFQATT and CDR2 SNEGSKA (reference sequence). CDR3 loop: CSARAMTSGRFYEQFF. The CDR3 coding sequence is TGCAGTGCTAGAGCCATGACTAGCGGGAGATTCTATGAGCAGTTCTTC.

This clonotype was counted ten times or more. The rearrangement joins TRBV11-2 to TRBJ2-3, with D possibly matching TRBD1 (6 bases). Germline CDR1 SGHAT, CDR2 FQNNGV. CDR3 size: 16 residues. Trimming stripped 1 base from V and 0 bases from J, with 11 bases between. This CDR3 reads CASSLAGQISTDTQYF. In DNA, the CDR3 is TGTGCCAGCAGCTTAGCAGGACAGATTAGCACAGATACGCAGTATTTT.

Notes on this clonotype: Given a much more abundant clone one base away, this may be a read error. This chain connects TRBV6-1 to TRBJ2-3; no reliable D call. Germline CDR1 is MNHNS and CDR2 is SASEGT. The V gene lost 7 bases and the J gene lost 2 bases, with 4 bases spanning the gap. This CDR3 has 11 residues. The CDR3 sequence: CASKITDTQYF. The DNA for the CDR3 is TGTGCCAGCAAGATCACAGATACGCAGTATTTT.

This clonotype appeared many times. This rearrangement joins TRBV20-1 to TRBJ2-7; D is ambiguous. CDR1 is DFQATT and CDR2 is SNEGSKA in the germline V gene (reference sequence). The CDR3 runs to 11 residues. Deletions cut 8 bases from V and 4 bases from J, with 12 bases between. Here the CDR3 reads CSPVYQYEQYF. CDR3 nucleotides: TGCAGTCCGGTCTATCAGTACGAGCAGTACTTC.

This clonotype has ten or more counts. The rearrangement joins TRBV12-3 or TRBV12-4 to TRBJ2-5; D is perhaps TRBD2 (6 bases). The CDR3 runs to 16 residues. Trimming cost V 5 bases and J 1 base, with 17 bases left between them. The CDR3 coding sequence is TGTGCCAGCAGTCCCTTCGTCGGGGGAGCCCAAGAGACCCAGTACTTC. Residues: CASSPFVGGAQETQYF.